This T cell receptor (beta chain) was retrieved from a study of shared clonotypes between healthy human individuals. Study-wide points: As a rule, naive subsets had a larger estimated richness than memory subsets.

At a deep level, the assay was run. Profiling relied on immunoSEQ multiplex PCR, and the TCRdb table lists in-frame clones only, not all of them. The profile shows 2.3 million or so clones, approximately 93% of them singletons. Trimming took 4 bases from V and 8 from J; bases not matched to a gene: 13. The germline gives CDR1 SNHLY, CDR2 FYNNEI. This CDR3 contains 16 residues. With regard to this clone: Its specificity is unknown.

The J gene is TRBJ2-1, the V gene TRBV2; TRBD2 aligns across 8 bases. What was sequenced was naive CD4+ T cells from PBMCs. Subset reported: CD45RA+ positively selected. The receptor was derived from a man younger than 35 in good health. Some clones in this sample may be carry-over from other donors' samples. The CDR3 DNA reads as TGTGCCAGCAGTGGACAGCCGGGACTAGTAAACTATGAGCAGTTCTTC. Its translation: CASSGQPGLVNYEQFF.